This TCR beta chain was sequenced in a study of shared clonotypes between healthy human individuals. The naive CD8 subset, CD45RO-negative cells positively selected for CCR7, excluded terminally differentiated effector memory CD45RA+ cells. Sorted-subset replicate PCRs used 200 ng DNA, about 30,000 T cell genomes. Authors' methods: ImmunoSEQ output held junction-only sequences without quality scores, so filtering differed. TCRdb's table, derived via immunoSEQ multiplex PCR, lists solely in-frame clones and lacks some. V and J calls plus clone size are reproduced from that table; the DNA served to infer D and trimming. The sample has more than 2 million clones; about 94% are singletons. Study conclusions and caveats: A handful of donors showed sharing of 4.5% to 5% of naive CD4 clonotypes. A generally larger estimated richness was seen in naive subsets than in memory subsets.

As to this clone: Its antigen is not identified.

The CDR3 length is 14 residues. V gave up 6 bases and J gave up 7 bases; unmatched junction bases: 7. The V gene's germline CDR1 is ENHRY and CDR2 SYGVKD. The chain uses TRBV10-3 and TRBJ2-2; 8 bases agree with TRBD1. Sequencing was done on a sample of naive CD8+ T cells from PBMCs. The sequence came from a man aged 18 to 30 in good health. Some clones in this sample may be carry-over from other donors' samples. The DNA for the CDR3 is TGTGCCATCAGGATCCCAGGGGGCGGCGGGGAGCTGTTTTTT. It yields the protein CAIRIPGGGGELFF.